The 17 T cell receptor beta chains given below trace back to one sample, sequenced in a study of T cells after yellow fever vaccination. TCRdb reprocessed the 5' RACE reads with MiXCR, giving one entry per CDR3 protein. The table includes more than 350,000 distinct CDR3 sequences, around 10% detected once. The sample here was PBMCs, taken on the day of the first yellow fever vaccination. The receptors derive from a man aged 18 to 29 who received the YFV17D yellow fever vaccine.

This clonotype was found a few times. The chain has TRBV3-1 and TRBJ1-1; TRBD1 is a possible D gene (6 bases). Deletions cut 9 bases from V and 0 bases from J, with 14 bases between. CDR1 is LGHDT, CDR2 YNNKEL, per germline (reference sequence). The CDR3 is 14 residues long. Written as DNA, the CDR3 is TGTGCCAGTAAGACAGGCGTCATGAACACTGAAGCTTTCTTT. It translates to CASKTGVMNTEAFF.

There are many counts of this clonotype. The gene calls are TRBV18 and TRBJ2-3; maybe TRBD2 (6 bases). The CDR3 spans 17 residues. The ends were cut back, 1 base at V and 2 bases at J, with 16 bases in the middle. CDR1 and CDR2 (germline): KGHSH, LQKENI. The CDR3 nucleotides read TGTGCCAGCTCACCACACGTAGCAGGAGGGACCACAGATACGCAGTATTTT. Residues: CASSPHVAGGTTDTQYF.

This clonotype appeared a few times. The rearrangement links TRBV14 to TRBJ2-1; 9 bases map to TRBD2. The CDR3 runs to 16 residues. Trimming cost V 3 bases and J 5 bases; bases outside gene matches: 8. Germline V CDR1 and CDR2: SGHDN, FVKESK. CDR3 amino acids: CASSHLGLAGNNEQFF. The CDR3 region has the DNA TGTGCCAGCAGCCACCTCGGCCTAGCGGGGAACAATGAGCAGTTCTTC.

This clonotype was detected only a few times. The V call is TRBV7-9, the J call TRBJ2-3, with TRBD1 as a possible D gene (6 bases). The CDR3 loop spans 16 amino acids. V shed 4 bases and J shed 2 bases, with 16 bases lying between them. The germline V gene encodes CDR1 SEHNR and CDR2 FQNEAQ (reference sequence). The CDR3 protein is CASSSLTGTLTDTQYF. In nucleotides, the CDR3 is TGTGCCAGCAGCTCCCTGACAGGTACTCTCACAGATACGCAGTATTTT.

This clonotype was detected a few times. V gene TRBV7-6 combines with J gene TRBJ1-4; D unclear. V was trimmed by 2 bases and J by 0 bases, leaving 4 bases between them. The CDR3 is made up of 14 amino acids. Germline V gene lookup returns CDR1 SGHVS and CDR2 FNYEAQ. The CDR3 DNA reads TGTGCCAGCAGCTTACAGCCAACTAATGAAAAACTGTTTTTT. It is translated as CASSLQPTNEKLFF.

The rearrangement joins TRBV5-1 to TRBJ2-3; 10 bases are a match to TRBD2. The germline gives CDR1 SGHRS, CDR2 YFSETQ. CDR3 size: 15 residues. With 4 bases clipped from V and 6 bases from J, the junction kept 8 bases outside the gene matches. CDR3 DNA sequence: TGCGCCAGCAGCCTGCTTCTAGCGGGGGAGGATACGCAGTATTTT. Its protein product is CASSLLLAGEDTQYF. Filled out from reference TRBV5-1 and TRBJ2-3, the complete variable domain reads KAGVTQTPRYLIKTRGQQVTLSCSPISGHRSVSWYQQTPGQGLQFLFEYFSETQRNKGNFPGRFSGRQFSNSRSEMNVSTLELGDSALYLCASSLLLAGEDTQYFGPGTRLTVL.

The chain uses TRBV6-5 and TRBJ1-5; unclear D gene. The CDR3 runs to 14 residues. Trimming shortened V by 0 bases and J by 6 bases, and 9 bases separated the two germline ends. Per germline, CDR1 MNHEY and CDR2 SVGAGI. CDR3 region: CASSYSALSQPQHF. The DNA for the CDR3 is TGTGCCAGCAGTTACTCTGCGCTCTCTCAGCCCCAGCATTTT.

The chain couples TRBV20-1 to TRBJ2-4, with 7 bases matching TRBD1. Unmatched junction bases numbered 4, after V lost 5 bases and J lost 0 bases. Looked up from germline, CDR1 is DFQATT and CDR2 is SNEGSKA (reference sequence). CDR3 length equals 14 residues. The CDR3: CSAFDRVAKNIQYF. CDR3 sequence (DNA): TGCAGTGCTTTCGACAGGGTAGCCAAAAACATTCAGTACTTC.

The genes are TRBV24-1 and TRBJ1-1; TRBD1 agrees at 11 bases. There are 18 residues in the CDR3. With V trimmed by 4 bases and J by 2 bases, 11 bases remained unmatched. Germline CDR1 reads KGHDR; CDR2 reads SFDVKD. The CDR3 DNA sequence: TGTGCCACCAGTGACGCCACCGGGACAGGGGGACCTAACACTGAAGCTTTCTTT. It yields the protein CATSDATGTGGPNTEAFF.

This clonotype showed up just a few times. V is TRBV29-1 and J is TRBJ2-3, with 8 bases identical to TRBD2. The trim removed 1 base at V and 2 bases at J, leaving 5 bases unmatched. The CDR3 length is 15 residues. Looked up from germline, CDR1 is SQVTM and CDR2 is ANQGSEA. The CDR3 region has the DNA TGCAGCGTTGAAGCTAGCGGGTTTGACACAGATACGCAGTATTTT. Amino acids: CSVEASGFDTDTQYF.

This clonotype was picked up a small number of times. The chain carries TRBV29-1 and TRBJ2-3; 8 nucleotides align to TRBD1. There are 13 residues in the CDR3. Germline CDR1 SQVTM, CDR2 ANQGSEA. Trimming removed 5 bases from V and 0 bases from J; junction bases left unmatched: 1. CDR3 bases: TGCAGCGTTTGGACAGGGAGCACAGATACGCAGTATTTT. Translated, it gives CSVWTGSTDTQYF.

The genes are TRBV29-1 and TRBJ2-1; possibly TRBD2 for D (6 bases). V lost 8 bases and J lost 5, with 19 bases in between. Germline values: CDR1 SQVTM, CDR2 ANQGSEA. This CDR3 comprises 14 residues. The CDR3 nucleotides are TGCAGCTTCGTTCAGGGACTCAGTAACAATGAGCAGTTCTTC. Amino acid sequence: CSFVQGLSNNEQFF.

The chain employs TRBV6-1 and TRBJ2-5; D possibly corresponds to TRBD2 (5 bases). CDR1 MNHNS and CDR2 SASEGT come from the germline V gene. This CDR3 region has 13 residues. Trimming pared 5 bases from V and 1 base from J, leaving 8 bases between. For the CDR3, the DNA is TGTGCCAGCAGTCGACTAAGCCAAGAGACCCAGTACTTC. Encoded protein: CASSRLSQETQYF.

This clonotype was counted between two and nine times. The gene calls are TRBV6-5 and TRBJ2-3, with a tentative D call TRBD2 (6 bases). The V gene's germline CDR1 is MNHEY and CDR2 SVGAGI. V was shortened by 1 base and J by 8 bases, with 16 bases between the two germline ends. The CDR3 spans 15 residues. For the CDR3, the DNA is TGTGCCAGCAGTTACTATGCGGGGCGGGGAGGTACGCAGTATTTT. Translated, it gives CASSYYAGRGGTQYF.

This clonotype showed up just a few times. This chain joins TRBV6-5 and TRBJ1-4; D is unclear. The CDR3 totals 16 residues. The ends were cut back, 5 bases at V and 4 bases at J, with 17 bases in the middle. Germline lookup yields CDR1 MNHEY and CDR2 SVGAGI. The CDR3 nucleotides are TGTGCCAGCAGTCTAAATAGCTGGGTCTTTAATGAAAAACTGTTTTTT. Translating it yields CASSLNSWVFNEKLFF.

This clonotype showed up just a few times. The rearrangement joins TRBV6-1 to TRBJ1-5; D call uncertain. The germline CDR1 and CDR2 sequences are MNHNS and SASEGT. The CDR3 has 16 residues. Trimming took off 2 bases at V and 5 bases at J, with 16 bases between the two ends. CDR3 DNA: TGTGCCAGCAGTGAATCGCCGGGCCGTAGAGATCAGCCCCAGCATTTT. Its translation: CASSESPGRRDQPQHF.

The rearrangement links TRBV29-1 to TRBJ2-1; 10 nucleotides align to TRBD2. Germline V CDR1 and CDR2: SQVTM, ANQGSEA. After removal of 1 base from V and 7 bases from J, the junction contained 7 bases not matched to a gene. CDR3 size: 15 residues. For the CDR3, the DNA is TGCAGCGTTGAAGGGCTAGCGGGGGCGGAGAATGAGCAGTTCTTC. Translation gives CSVEGLAGAENEQFF.